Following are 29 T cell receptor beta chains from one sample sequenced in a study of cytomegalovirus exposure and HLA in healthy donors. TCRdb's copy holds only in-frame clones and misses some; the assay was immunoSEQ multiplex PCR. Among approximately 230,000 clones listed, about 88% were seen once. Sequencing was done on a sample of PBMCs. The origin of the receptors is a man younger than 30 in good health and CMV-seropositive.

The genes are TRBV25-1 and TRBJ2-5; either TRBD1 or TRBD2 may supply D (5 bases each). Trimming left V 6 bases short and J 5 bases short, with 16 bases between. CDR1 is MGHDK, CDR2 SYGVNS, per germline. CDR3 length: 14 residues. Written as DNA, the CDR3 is TGTGCCAGCAGGGAAGAGGGGAAGCACGAGACCCAGTACTTC. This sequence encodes CASREEGKHETQYF.

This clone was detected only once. CDR3 region: CASSRADTLFF. The CDR3 DNA sequence: TGTGCCAGCAGCCGCGCGGACACACTGTTTTTT. This chain links TRBV7-9 with TRBJ1-4, with TRBD1 as a possible D gene (5 bases). Germline V gene data show CDR1 as SEHNR and CDR2 as FQNEAQ (reference sequence). The CDR3 consists of 11 residues. V gave up 5 bases and J gave up 13 bases, with 11 bases separating them.

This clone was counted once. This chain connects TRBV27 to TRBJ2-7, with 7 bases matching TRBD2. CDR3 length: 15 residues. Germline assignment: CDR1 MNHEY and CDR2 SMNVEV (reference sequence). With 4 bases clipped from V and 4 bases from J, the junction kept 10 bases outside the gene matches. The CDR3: CASSSPLAGAYEQYF. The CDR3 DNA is TGTGCCAGCAGTTCCCCCCTCGCGGGAGCTTACGAGCAGTACTTC.

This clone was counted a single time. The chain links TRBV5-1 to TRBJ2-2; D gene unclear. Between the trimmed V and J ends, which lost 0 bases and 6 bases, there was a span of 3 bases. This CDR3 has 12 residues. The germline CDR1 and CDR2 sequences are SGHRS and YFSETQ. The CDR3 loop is CASSLEPGELFF. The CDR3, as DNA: TGCGCCAGCAGCTTGGAGCCCGGGGAGCTGTTTTTT.

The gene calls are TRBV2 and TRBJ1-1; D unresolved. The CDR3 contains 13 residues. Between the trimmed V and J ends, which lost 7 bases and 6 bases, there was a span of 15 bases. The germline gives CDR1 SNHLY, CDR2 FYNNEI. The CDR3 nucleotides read TGTGCCAGCATCTTTCCCGATGTCGCTGAAGCTTTCTTT. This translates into CASIFPDVAEAFF.

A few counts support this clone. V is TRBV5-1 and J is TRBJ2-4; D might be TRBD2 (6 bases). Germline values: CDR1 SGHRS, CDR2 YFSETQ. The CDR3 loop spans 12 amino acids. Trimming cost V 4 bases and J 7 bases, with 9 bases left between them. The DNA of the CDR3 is TGCGCCAGCAGCCAGGAGGGGAACATTCAGTACTTC. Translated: CASSQEGNIQYF. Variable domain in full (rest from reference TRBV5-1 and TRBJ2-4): KAGVTQTPRYLIKTRGQQVTLSCSPISGHRSVSWYQQTPGQGLQFLFEYFSETQRNKGNFPGRFSGRQFSNSRSEMNVSTLELGDSALYLCASSQEGNIQYFGAGTRLSVL.

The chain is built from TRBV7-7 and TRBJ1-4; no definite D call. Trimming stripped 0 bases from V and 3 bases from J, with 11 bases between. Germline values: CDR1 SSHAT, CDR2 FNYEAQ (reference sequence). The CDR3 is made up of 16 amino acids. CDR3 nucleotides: TGTGCCAGCAGCTTAGCCGCCCCTGGGGCTAATGAAAAACTGTTTTTT. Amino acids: CASSLAAPGANEKLFF.

CDR3 sequence reads: CASSPGLAYEQYF. The CDR3 coding sequence is TGCGCCAGCAGCCCGGGACTAGCCTACGAGCAGTACTTC. The chain links TRBV4-1 to TRBJ2-7, with 8 bases aligning to TRBD2. J was trimmed by 2 bases and V by 4 bases; bases with no gene match: 1. This CDR3 region has 13 residues. Germline CDR1 and CDR2: MGHRA and YSYEKL.

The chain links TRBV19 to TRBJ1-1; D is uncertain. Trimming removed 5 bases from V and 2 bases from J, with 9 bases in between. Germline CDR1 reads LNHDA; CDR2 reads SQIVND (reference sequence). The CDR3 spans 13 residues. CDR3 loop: CASSARSNTEAFF. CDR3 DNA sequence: TGTGCCAGTAGTGCTAGAAGTAACACTGAAGCTTTCTTT.

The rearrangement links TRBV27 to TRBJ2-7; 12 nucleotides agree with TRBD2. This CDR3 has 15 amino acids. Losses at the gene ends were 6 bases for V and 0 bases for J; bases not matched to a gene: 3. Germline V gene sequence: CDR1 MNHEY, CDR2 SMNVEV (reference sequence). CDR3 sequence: CASRRTSGASYEQYF. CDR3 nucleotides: TGTGCCAGCAGACGGACTAGCGGGGCCTCCTACGAGCAGTACTTC.

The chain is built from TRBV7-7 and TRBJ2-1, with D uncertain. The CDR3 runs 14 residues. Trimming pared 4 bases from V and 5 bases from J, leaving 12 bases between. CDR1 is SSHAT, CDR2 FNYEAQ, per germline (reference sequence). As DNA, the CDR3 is TGTGCCAGCAGCTCAACGGCTACACACAATGAGCAGTTCTTC. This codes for CASSSTATHNEQFF.

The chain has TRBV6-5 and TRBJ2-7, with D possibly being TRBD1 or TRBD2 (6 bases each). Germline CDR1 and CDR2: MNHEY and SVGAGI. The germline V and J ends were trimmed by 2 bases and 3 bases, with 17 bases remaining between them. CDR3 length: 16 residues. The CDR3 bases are TGTGCCAGCAGTTACCTCCGGGGGCAGCTAAACTACGAGCAGTACTTC. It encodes CASSYLRGQLNYEQYF.

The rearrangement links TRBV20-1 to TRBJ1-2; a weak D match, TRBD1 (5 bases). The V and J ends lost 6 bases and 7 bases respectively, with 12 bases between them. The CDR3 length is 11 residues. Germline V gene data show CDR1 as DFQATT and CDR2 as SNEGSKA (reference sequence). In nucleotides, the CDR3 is TGCAGTGCCTTAGGGGCTCCTGGCTACACCTTC. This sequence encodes CSALGAPGYTF.

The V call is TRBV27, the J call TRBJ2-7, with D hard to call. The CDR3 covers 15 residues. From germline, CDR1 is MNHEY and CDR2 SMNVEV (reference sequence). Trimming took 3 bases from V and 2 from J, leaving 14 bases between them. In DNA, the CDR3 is TGTGCCAGCAGTTTTGGAGACCAGGCGACCTACGAGCAGTACTTC. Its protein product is CASSFGDQATYEQYF.

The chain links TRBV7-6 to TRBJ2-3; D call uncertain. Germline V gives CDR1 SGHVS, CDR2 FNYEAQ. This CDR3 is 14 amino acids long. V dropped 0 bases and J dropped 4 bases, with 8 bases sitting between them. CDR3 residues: CASSLAGFPDTQYF. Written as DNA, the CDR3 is TGTGCCAGCAGCTTAGCGGGGTTTCCAGATACGCAGTATTTT.

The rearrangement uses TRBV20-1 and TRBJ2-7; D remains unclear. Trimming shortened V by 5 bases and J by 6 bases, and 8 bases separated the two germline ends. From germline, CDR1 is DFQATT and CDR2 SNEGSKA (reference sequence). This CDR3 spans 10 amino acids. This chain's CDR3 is CSAPDTEQYF. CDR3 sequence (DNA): TGCAGTGCTCCGGATACCGAGCAGTACTTC.

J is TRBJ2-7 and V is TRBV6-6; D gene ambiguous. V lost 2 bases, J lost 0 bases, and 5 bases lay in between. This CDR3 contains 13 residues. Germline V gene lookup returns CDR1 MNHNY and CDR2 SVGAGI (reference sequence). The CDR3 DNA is TGTGCCAGCAGTTACCGCGGCTCCTACGAGCAGTACTTC. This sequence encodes CASSYRGSYEQYF.

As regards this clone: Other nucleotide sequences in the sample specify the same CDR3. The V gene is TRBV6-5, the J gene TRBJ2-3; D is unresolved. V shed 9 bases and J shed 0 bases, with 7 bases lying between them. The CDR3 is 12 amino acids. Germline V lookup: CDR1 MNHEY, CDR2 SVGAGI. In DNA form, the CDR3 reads TGTGCCAGTCGTTCGAGCACAGATACGCAGTATTTT. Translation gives CASRSSTDTQYF.

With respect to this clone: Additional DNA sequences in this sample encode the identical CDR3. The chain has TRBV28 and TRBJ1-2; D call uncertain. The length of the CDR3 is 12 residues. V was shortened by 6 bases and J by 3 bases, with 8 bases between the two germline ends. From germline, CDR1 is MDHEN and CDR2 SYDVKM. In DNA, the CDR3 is TGTGCCAGCAGCTTGGGCGACTATGGCTACACCTTC. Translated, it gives CASSLGDYGYTF.

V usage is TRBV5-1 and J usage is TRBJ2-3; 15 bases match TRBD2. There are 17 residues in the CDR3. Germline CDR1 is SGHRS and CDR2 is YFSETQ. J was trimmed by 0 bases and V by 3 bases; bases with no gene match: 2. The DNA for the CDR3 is TGCGCCAGCAGCTGGACTAGCGGGAGGGACAGCACAGATACGCAGTATTTT. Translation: CASSWTSGRDSTDTQYF.

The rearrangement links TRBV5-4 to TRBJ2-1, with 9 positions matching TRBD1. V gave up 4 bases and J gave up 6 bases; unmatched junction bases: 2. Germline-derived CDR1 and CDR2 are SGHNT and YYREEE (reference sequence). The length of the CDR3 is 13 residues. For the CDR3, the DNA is TGTGCCAGCAGCCCGGGACAGGGCAATGAGCAGTTCTTC. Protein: CASSPGQGNEQFF.

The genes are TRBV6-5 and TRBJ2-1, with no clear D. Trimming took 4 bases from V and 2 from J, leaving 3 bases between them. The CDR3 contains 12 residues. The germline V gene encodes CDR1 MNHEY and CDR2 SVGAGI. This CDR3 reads CASSSTYNEQFF. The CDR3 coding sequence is TGTGCCAGCAGTTCGACCTACAATGAGCAGTTCTTC.

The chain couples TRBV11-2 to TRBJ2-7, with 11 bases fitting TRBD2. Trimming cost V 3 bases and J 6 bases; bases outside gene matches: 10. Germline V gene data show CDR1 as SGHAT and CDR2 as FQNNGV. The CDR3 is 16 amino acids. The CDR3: CASSFEIAGGPFEQYF. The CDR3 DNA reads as TGTGCCAGCAGCTTCGAAATAGCGGGAGGGCCCTTCGAGCAGTACTTC.

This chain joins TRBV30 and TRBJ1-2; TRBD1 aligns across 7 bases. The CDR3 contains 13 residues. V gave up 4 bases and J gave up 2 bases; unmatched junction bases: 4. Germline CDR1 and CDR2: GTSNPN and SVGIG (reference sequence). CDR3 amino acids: CAWMPGGNYGYTF. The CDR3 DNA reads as TGTGCCTGGATGCCAGGGGGGAACTATGGCTACACCTTC.

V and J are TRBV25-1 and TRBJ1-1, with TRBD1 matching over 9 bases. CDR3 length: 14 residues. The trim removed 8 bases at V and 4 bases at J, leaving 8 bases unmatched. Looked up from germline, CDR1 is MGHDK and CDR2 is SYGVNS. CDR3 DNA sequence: TGTGCCAGCCGGGGACAGGGCAGGAGCACTGAAGCTTTCTTT. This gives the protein CASRGQGRSTEAFF.

CDR3 DNA sequence: TGTGCCAGCAGCCTTCAGACGGGGGACGAGCAGTACTTC. Amino acid sequence: CASSLQTGDEQYF. V is TRBV28 and J is TRBJ2-7, with D maybe TRBD2 (6 bases). The CDR3 totals 13 residues. Trimming pared 6 bases from V and 5 bases from J, leaving 14 bases between. The germline V gene has CDR1 MDHEN and CDR2 SYDVKM.

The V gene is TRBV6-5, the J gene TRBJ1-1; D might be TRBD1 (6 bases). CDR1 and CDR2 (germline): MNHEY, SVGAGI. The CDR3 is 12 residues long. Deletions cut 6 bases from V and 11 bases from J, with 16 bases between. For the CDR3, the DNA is TGTGCCAGCAGGTCGATACAGGGTGTGGCTTTCTTT. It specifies CASRSIQGVAFF.

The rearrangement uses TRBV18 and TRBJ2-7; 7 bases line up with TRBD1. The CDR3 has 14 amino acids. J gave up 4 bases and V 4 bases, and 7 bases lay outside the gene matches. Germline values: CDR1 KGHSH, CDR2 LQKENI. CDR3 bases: TGTGCCAGCTCACTGGGACAGCCCCTTTACGAGCAGTACTTC. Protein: CASSLGQPLYEQYF.

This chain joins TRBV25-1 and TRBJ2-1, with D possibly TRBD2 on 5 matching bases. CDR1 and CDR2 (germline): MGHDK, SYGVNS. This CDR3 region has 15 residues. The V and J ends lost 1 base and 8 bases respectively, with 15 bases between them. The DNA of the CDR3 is TGTGCCAGCAGTGAATCCAGAGGACTTGTCTATGAGCAGTTCTTC. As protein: CASSESRGLVYEQFF. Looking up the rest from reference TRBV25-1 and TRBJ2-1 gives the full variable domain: EADIYQTPRYLVIGTGKKITLECSQTMGHDKMYWYQQDPGMELHLIHYSYGVNSTEKGDLSSESTVSRIRTEHFPLTLESARPSHTSQYLCASSESRGLVYEQFFGPGTRLTVL.